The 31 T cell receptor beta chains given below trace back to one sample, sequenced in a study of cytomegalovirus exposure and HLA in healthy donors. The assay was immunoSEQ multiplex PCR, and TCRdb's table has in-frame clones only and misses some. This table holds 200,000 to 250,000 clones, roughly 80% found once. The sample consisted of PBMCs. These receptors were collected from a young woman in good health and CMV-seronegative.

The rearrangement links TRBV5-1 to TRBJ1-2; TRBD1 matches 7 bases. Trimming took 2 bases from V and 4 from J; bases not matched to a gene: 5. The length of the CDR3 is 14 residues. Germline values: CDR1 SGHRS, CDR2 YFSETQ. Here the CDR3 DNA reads TGCGCCAGCAGCTTAGAGGGGGCCCTCTATGGCTACACCTTC. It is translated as CASSLEGALYGYTF. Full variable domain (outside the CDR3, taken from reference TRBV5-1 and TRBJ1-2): KAGVTQTPRYLIKTRGQQVTLSCSPISGHRSVSWYQQTPGQGLQFLFEYFSETQRNKGNFPGRFSGRQFSNSRSEMNVSTLELGDSALYLCASSLEGALYGYTFGSGTRLTVV.

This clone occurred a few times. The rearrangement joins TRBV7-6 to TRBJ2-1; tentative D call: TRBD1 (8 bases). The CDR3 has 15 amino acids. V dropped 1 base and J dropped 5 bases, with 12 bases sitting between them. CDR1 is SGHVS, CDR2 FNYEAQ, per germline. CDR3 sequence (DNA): TGTGCCAGCAGCTTAGGACAGGGGAGGGACAATGAGCAGTTCTTC. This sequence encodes CASSLGQGRDNEQFF.

The CDR3 loop is CASSTSGTPFYEQYF. The CDR3 DNA is TGTGCCAGCAGCACGTCCGGGACCCCTTTCTACGAGCAGTACTTC. The V gene is TRBV9, the J gene TRBJ2-7; D assignment may be TRBD1 or TRBD2 (5 bases each). The CDR3 length is 15 residues. Per the germline V gene, CDR1 is SGDLS and CDR2 is YYNGEE. The V gene lost 4 bases and the J gene lost 3 bases, with 17 bases spanning the gap.

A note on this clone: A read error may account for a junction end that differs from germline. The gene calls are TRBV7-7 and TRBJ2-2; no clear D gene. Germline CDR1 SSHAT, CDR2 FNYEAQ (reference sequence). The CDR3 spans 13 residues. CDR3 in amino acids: CASSLPLTGELFF. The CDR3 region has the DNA TGTGCTAGCAGCTTACCCTTAACCGGGGAGCTGTTTTTT.

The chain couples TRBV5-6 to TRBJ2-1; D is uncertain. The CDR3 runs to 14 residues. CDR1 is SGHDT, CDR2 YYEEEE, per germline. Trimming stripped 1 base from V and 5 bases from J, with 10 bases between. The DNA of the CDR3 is TGTGCCAGCAGCTTGCGTCTAGGGAACAATGAGCAGTTCTTC. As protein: CASSLRLGNNEQFF.

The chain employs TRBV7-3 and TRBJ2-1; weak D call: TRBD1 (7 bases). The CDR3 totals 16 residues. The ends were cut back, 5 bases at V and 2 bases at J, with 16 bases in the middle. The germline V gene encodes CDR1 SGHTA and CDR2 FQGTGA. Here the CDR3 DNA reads TGTGCCAGCAGCCCAAGCGGGCAGGGGGCCTACAATGAGCAGTTCTTC. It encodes CASSPSGQGAYNEQFF.

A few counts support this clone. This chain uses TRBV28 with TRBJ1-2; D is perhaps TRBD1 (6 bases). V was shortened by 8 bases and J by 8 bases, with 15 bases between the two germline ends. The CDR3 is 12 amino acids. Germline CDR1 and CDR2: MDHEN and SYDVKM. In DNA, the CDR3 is TGTGCCAGCGTAGGGGGGGCGGGCGGCTACACCTTC. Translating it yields CASVGGAGGYTF.

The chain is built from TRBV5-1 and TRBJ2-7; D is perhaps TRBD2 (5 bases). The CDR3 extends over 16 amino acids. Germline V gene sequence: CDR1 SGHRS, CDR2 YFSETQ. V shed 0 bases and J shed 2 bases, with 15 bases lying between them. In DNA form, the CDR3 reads TGCGCCAGCAGCTTGGATAGCTTCGGGAACGCCTACGAGCAGTACTTC. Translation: CASSLDSFGNAYEQYF.

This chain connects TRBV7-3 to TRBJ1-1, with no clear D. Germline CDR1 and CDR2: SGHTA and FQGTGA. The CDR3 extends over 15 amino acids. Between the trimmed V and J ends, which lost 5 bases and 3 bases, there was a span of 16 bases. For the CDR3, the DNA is TGTGCCAGCAGCACCCGATCTGGCGCGGACACTGAAGCTTTCTTT. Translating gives CASSTRSGADTEAFF.

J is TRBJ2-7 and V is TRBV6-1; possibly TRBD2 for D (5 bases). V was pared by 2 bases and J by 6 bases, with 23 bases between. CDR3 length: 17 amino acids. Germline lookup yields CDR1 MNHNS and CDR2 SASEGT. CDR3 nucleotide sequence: TGTGCCAGCAGTGAAAACCCCTCCCTGGTGTCGGGAAGCGAGCAGTACTTC. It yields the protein CASSENPSLVSGSEQYF.

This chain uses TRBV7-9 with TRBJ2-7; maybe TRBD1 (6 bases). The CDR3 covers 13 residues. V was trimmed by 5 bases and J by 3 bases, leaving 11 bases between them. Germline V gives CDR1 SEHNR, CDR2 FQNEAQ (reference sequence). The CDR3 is CASSPRGGYEQYF. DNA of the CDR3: TGTGCCAGCAGCCCCCGAGGGGGCTACGAGCAGTACTTC.

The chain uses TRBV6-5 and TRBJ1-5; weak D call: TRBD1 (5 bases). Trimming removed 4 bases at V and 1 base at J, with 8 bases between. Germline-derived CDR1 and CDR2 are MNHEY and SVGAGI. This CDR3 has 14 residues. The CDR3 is CASSLGVSNQPQHF. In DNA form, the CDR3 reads TGTGCCAGCAGTTTAGGGGTAAGCAATCAGCCCCAGCATTTT.

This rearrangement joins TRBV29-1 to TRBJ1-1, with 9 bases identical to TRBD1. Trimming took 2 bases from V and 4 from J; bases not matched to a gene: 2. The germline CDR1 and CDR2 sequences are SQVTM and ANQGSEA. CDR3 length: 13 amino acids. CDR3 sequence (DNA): TGCAGCGTTGAAAGGGACAGGGCCACTGAAGCTTTCTTT. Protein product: CSVERDRATEAFF.

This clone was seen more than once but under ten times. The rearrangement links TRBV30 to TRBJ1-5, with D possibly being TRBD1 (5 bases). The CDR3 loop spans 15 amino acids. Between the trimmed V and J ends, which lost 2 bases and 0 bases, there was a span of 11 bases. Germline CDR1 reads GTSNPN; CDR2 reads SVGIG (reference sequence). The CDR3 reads CAWSSGTHSNQPQHF. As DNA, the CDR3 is TGTGCCTGGAGTTCCGGGACTCATAGCAATCAGCCCCAGCATTTT.

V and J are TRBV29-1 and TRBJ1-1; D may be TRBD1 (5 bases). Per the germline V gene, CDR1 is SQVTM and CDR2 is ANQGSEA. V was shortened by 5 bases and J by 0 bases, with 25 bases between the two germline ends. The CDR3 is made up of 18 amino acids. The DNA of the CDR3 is TGCAGCGTTAGATTATATATCGACAGTCCCTCGATGAACACTGAAGCTTTCTTT. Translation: CSVRLYIDSPSMNTEAFF. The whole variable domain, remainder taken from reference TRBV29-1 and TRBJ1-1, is SAVISQKPSRDICQRGTSLTIQCQVDSQVTMMFWYRQQPGQSLTLIATANQGSEATYESGFVIDKFPISRPNLTFSTLTVSNMSPEDSSIYLCSVRLYIDSPSMNTEAFFGQGTRLTVV.

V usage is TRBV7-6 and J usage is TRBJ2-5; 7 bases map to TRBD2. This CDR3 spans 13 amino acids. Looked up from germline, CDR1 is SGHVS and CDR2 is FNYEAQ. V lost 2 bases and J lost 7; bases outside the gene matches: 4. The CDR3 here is CASSLTREGTQYF. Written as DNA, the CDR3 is TGTGCCAGCAGCTTAACTAGGGAGGGGACCCAGTACTTC.

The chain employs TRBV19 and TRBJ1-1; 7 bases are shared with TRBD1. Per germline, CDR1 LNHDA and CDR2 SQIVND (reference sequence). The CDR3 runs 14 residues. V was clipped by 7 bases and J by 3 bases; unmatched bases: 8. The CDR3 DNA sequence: TGTGCCAGTACGAACAGGGGTTCGTACACTGAAGCTTTCTTT. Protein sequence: CASTNRGSYTEAFF. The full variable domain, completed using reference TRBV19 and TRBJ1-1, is DGGITQSPKYLFRKEGQNVTLSCEQNLNHDAMYWYRQDPGQGLRLIYYSQIVNDFQKGDIAEGYSVSREKKESFPLTVTSAQKNPTAFYLCASTNRGSYTEAFFGQGTRLTVV.

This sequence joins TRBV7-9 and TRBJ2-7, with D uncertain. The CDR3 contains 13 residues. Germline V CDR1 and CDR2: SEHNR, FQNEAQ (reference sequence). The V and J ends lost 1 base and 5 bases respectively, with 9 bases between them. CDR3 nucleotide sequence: TGTGCCAGCAGCTTAGGATTGGGGAACGAGCAGTACTTC. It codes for CASSLGLGNEQYF.

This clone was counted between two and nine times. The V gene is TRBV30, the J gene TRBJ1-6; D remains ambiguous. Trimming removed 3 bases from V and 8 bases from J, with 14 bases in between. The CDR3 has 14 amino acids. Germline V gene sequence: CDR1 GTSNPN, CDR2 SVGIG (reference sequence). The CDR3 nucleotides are TGTGCCTGGAGGGGTCTCTTAGGCCATTCACCCCTCCACTTT. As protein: CAWRGLLGHSPLHF.

This chain's CDR3 is CASSLVGGRNTGELFF. CDR3 in DNA: TGTGCCAGCAGCTTAGTGGGGGGACGGAACACCGGGGAGCTGTTTTTT. The chain combines TRBV7-2 with TRBJ2-2, with D perhaps matching TRBD2 (6 bases). The V end was cut by 1 base, the J end by 1 base, with 10 bases between. The CDR3 spans 16 residues. CDR1 is SGHTA, CDR2 FQGNSA, per germline.

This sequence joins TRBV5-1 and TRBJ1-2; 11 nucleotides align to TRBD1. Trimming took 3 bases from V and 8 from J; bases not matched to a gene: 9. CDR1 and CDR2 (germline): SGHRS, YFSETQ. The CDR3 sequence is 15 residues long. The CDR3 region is CASSSDRGRGKGYTF. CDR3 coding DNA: TGCGCCAGCAGCTCGGACAGGGGGCGCGGAAAAGGCTACACCTTC. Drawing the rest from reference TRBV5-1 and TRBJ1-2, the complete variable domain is KAGVTQTPRYLIKTRGQQVTLSCSPISGHRSVSWYQQTPGQGLQFLFEYFSETQRNKGNFPGRFSGRQFSNSRSEMNVSTLELGDSALYLCASSSDRGRGKGYTFGSGTRLTVV.

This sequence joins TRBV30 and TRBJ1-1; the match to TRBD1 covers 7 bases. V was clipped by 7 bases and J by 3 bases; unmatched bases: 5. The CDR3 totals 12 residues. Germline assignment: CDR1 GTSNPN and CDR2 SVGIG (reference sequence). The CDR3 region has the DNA TGTGCCTCAAAACAGGGGTACACTGAAGCTTTCTTT. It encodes CASKQGYTEAFF.

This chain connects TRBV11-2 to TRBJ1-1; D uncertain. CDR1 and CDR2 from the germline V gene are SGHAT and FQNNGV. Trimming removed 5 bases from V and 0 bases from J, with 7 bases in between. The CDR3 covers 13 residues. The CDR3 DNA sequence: TGTGCCAGCAGCCCTTTACTGAACACTGAAGCTTTCTTT. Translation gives CASSPLLNTEAFF.

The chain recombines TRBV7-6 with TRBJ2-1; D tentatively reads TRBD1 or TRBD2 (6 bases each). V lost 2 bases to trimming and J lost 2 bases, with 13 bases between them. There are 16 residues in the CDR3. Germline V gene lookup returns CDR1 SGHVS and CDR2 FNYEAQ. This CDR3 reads CASSLLGGNAYNEQFF. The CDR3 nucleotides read TGTGCCAGCAGCTTACTAGGGGGGAACGCCTACAATGAGCAGTTCTTC.

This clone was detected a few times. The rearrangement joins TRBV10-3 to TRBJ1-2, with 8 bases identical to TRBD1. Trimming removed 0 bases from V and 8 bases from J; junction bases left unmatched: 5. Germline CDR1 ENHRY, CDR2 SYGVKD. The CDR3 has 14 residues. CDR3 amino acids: CAISESDRVGGYTF. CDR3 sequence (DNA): TGTGCCATCAGTGAGTCGGACAGGGTGGGAGGCTACACCTTC.

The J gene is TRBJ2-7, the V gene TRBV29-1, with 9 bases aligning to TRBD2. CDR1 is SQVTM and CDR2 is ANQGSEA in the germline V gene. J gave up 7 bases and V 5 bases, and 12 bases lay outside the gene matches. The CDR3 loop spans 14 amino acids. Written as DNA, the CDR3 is TGCAGCGTTCAGGTTAGCGGGAGAGGCTATGAGCAGTACTTC. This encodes CSVQVSGRGYEQYF.

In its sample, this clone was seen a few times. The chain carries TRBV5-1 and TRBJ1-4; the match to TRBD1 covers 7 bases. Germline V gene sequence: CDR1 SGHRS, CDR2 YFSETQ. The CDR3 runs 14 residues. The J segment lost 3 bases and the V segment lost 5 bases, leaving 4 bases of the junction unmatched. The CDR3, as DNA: TGCGCCAGCAGTGCCGGGACAGCTAATGAAAAACTGTTTTTT. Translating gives CASSAGTANEKLFF.

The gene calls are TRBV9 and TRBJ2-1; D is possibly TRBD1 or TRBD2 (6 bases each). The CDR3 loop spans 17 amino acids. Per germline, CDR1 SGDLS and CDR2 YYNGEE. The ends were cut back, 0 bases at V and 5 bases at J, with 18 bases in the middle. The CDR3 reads CASSVGGGLQQNNEQFF. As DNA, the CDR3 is TGTGCCAGCAGCGTAGGAGGGGGGCTCCAACAAAACAATGAGCAGTTCTTC. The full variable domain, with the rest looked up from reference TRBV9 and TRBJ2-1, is DSGVTQTPKHLITATGQRVTLRCSPRSGDLSVYWYQQSLDQGLQFLIQYYNGEERAKGNILERFSAQQFPDLHSELNLSSLELGDSALYFCASSVGGGLQQNNEQFFGPGTRLTVL.

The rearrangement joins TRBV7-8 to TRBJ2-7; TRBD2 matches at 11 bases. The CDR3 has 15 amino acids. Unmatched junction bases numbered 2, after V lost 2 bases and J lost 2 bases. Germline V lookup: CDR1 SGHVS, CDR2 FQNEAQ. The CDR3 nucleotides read TGTGCCAGCAGCTTAAAGGGACTAGCGGCCTACGAGCAGTACTTC. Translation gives CASSLKGLAAYEQYF.

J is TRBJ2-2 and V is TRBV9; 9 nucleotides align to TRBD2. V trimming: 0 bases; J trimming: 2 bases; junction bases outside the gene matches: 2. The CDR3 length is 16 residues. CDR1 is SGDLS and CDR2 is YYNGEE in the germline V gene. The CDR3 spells CASSVVSGGNTGELFF. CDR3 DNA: TGTGCCAGCAGCGTAGTTAGCGGGGGCAACACCGGGGAGCTGTTTTTT.

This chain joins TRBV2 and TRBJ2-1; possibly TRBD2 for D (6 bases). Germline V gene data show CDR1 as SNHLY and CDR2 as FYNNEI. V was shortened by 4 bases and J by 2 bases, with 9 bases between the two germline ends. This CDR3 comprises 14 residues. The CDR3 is CASSVSGTYNEQFF. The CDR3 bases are TGTGCCAGCAGTGTTAGCGGAACCTACAATGAGCAGTTCTTC.